This entry describes one T cell receptor beta chain. CDR1 MNHNS and CDR2 SASEGT come from the germline V gene. Trimming took 2 bases from V and 7 from J; bases not matched to a gene: 9. CDR3 length: 15 residues. The data originate from a study of CD8+ T cells in alopecia areata. The treatment is: oral pan-JAK inhibitor, 5-10 mg twice daily. The authors extracted RNA and reverse transcribed it into cDNA as the sequencing template. Sequencing was performed with immunoSEQ multiplex PCR; in TCRdb, only in-frame clones are kept and a portion is missing. The sample shows roughly 210,000 clones, 43% of them seen only once.

The specimen was CD4+ T cells sorted from blood, collected around week 37, from a patient treated with tofacitinib. This sequence joins TRBV6-1 and TRBJ2-7; 9 nucleotides match TRBD1. This clonotype was sampled from a human donor with alopecia areata. This CDR3 reads CASSERGQGQWEQYF. DNA for the CDR3: TGTGCCAGCAGTGAACGCGGACAGGGGCAGTGGGAGCAGTACTTC.